This T cell receptor (beta chain) was found in a study of cytomegalovirus exposure and HLA in healthy donors. This clone occurred a few times. The antigen remains unidentified. The junction does not match germline at one end; this may be a read error. The study's findings and limits: Based on reports, TCR beta sequences accurately predicted HLA-A and HLA-B alleles for most subjects. With later analysis, a missense DCLRE1C variant became linked to TCR beta V- and J-gene trimming. Most of the CMV-associated TCR beta chains (in a later analysis) appeared to be HLA-restricted. In a later analysis, TCR association rates varied by HLA locus: DRB1 most, HLA-C fewest.

13 Jbeta primers and 60 Vbeta primers were used for the PCR. Profiling relied on immunoSEQ multiplex PCR, and the TCRdb table lists in-frame clones only, not all of them. This sample has about 170,000 clones, with roughly 83% found just once. This CDR3 contains 14 residues. CDR1 is ENHRY and CDR2 is SYGVKD in the germline V gene. The genes are TRBV10-3 and TRBJ2-1; D may be TRBD2 (5 bases). The sequenced sample consisted of PBMCs. This clonotype originated in a woman aged 50 to 65 in good health and CMV-seronegative. The CDR3 DNA follows: TGTGCCAGCAGTTACTCGCGGCTAGCTAATGAGCAGTTCTTC. Its translation: CASSYSRLANEQFF.